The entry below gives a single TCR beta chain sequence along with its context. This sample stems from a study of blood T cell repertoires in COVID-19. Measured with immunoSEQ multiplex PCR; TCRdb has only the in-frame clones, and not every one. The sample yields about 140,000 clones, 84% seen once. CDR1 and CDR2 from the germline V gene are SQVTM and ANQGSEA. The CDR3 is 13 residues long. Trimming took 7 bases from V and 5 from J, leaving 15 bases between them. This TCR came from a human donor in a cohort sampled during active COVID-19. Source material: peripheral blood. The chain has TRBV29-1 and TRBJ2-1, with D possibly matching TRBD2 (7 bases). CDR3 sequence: CSARGGENNEQFF. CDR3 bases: TGCAGCGCAAGAGGGGGGGAGAACAATGAGCAGTTCTTC.